This T cell receptor (beta chain) appears in the sequencing data of a study of T cell changes during pregnancy in multiple sclerosis. The assay was immunoSEQ multiplex PCR, and TCRdb's table has in-frame clones only and misses some. Among tens of thousands of clones listed, 85% to 95% were seen once. The CDR3 extends over 13 amino acids. V shed 5 bases and J shed 4 bases, with 9 bases lying between them. Germline values: CDR1 SGHTA, CDR2 FQGNSA. J is TRBJ1-3 and V is TRBV7-2; no clear D gene. Sequences were derived from peripheral blood, sampled in the third trimester of pregnancy. The sequence was collected from a female donor in good health, enrolled as a control in a pregnancy study. CDR3 residues: CASSPEGGNTIYF. CDR3 in DNA: TGTGCCAGCAGCCCCGAGGGCGGAAACACCATATATTTT.